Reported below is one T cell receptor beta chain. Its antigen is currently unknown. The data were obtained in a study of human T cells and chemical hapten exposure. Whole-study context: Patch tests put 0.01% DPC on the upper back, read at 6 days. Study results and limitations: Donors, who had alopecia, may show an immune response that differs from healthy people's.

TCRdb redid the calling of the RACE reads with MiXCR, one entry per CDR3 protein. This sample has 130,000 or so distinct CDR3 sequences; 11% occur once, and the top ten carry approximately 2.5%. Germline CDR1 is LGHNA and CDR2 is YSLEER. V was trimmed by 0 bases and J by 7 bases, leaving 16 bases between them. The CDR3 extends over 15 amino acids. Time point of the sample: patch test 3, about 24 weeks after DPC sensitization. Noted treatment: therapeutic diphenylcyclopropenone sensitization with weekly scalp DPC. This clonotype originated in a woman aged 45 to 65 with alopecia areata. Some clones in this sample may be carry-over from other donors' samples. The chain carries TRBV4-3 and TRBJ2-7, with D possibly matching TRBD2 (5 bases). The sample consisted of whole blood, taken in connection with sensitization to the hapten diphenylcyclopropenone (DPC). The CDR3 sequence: CASSQDSEVSGEQYF. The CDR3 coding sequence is TGCGCCAGCAGCCAAGATAGCGAGGTGTCTGGGGAGCAGTACTTC.